These 5 T cell receptor beta chains came from one sample sequenced in a study of OX40 agonist ivuxolimab in advanced cancers. Libraries were built with the immunoSEQ multiplex PCR assay. This immuneACCESS table, as held by TCRdb, lists in-frame sequences with V and J called but not all clones. Of the missing ones, under half trace to an unresolved V gene in checked studies; the others have no known cause. The sample includes tens of thousands of clones, with less than 95% observed a single time. Of the sample, more than 0.25% is held by the ten largest clones. Sequencing was performed on CD4+ or CD8+ T cells sorted from blood, taken in a trial of the OX40 agonist ivuxolimab. These receptors came from an adult with an advanced solid tumor such as melanoma, head and neck, liver or kidney cancer.

The J gene is TRBJ2-3, the V gene TRBV19; D uncertain. There are 11 residues in the CDR3. V was cut by 5 bases and J by 8 bases, with 8 bases left in between. CDR1 and CDR2 from the germline V gene are LNHDA and SQIVND (reference sequence). For the CDR3, the DNA is TGTGCCAGTAGTCTTAAGACTACGCAGTATTTT. Translation gives CASSLKTTQYF.

The chain employs TRBV5-1 and TRBJ1-3, with D perhaps TRBD1 (5 bases). The length of the CDR3 is 15 residues. Germline V gene lookup returns CDR1 SGHRS and CDR2 YFSETQ. V gave up 0 bases and J gave up 3 bases, with 10 bases separating them. For the CDR3, the DNA is TGCGCCAGCAGCTTGGGGGGGATCCTTGGAAACACCATATATTTT. Amino acids: CASSLGGILGNTIYF.

The J gene is TRBJ2-2, the V gene TRBV11-2; D is unresolved. Trimming removed 6 bases from V and 7 bases from J, with 9 bases in between. The CDR3 covers 12 residues. CDR1 and CDR2 from the germline V gene are SGHAT and FQNNGV. This CDR3 is CASSYSVGELFF. The DNA of the CDR3 is TGTGCCAGCAGTTACAGTGTCGGGGAGCTGTTTTTT.

This clone was picked up a small number of times. The J gene is TRBJ1-3, the V gene TRBV4-1, with a tentative D call TRBD1 (5 bases). V gave up 3 bases and J gave up 1 base, with 10 bases separating them. In germline, CDR1 is MGHRA, CDR2 YSYEKL. The CDR3 has 15 residues. The CDR3 coding sequence is TGCGCCAGCAGCCACCCCCAGGGATCTGGAAACACCATATATTTT. Translating it yields CASSHPQGSGNTIYF.

The V and J genes are TRBV29-1 and TRBJ1-1; a possible D gene is TRBD1 (6 bases). The germline V gene encodes CDR1 SQVTM and CDR2 ANQGSEA. V was trimmed by 3 bases and J by 5 bases, leaving 13 bases between them. The CDR3 consists of 13 residues. The CDR3 region is CSVDVGGGTEAFF. The DNA of the CDR3 is TGCAGCGTTGACGTGGGGGGCGGTACTGAAGCTTTCTTT.